This entry features one T cell receptor (beta chain) sequence. Its antigen is unidentified. This specimen comes from a study of PD-1 blockade in classical Hodgkin lymphoma. Broader study findings: Complete responders showed a baseline diversity that resembled the diversity of newly diagnosed patients.

Time point denoted: cycle 4 day 1 (C4D1), after 6 weeks of nivolumab. Each of the patients experienced relapse following autologous stem cell transplantation, and their brentuximab vedotin exposure differed. Germline-derived CDR1 and CDR2 are MNHEY and SMNVEV (reference sequence). The ends were cut back, 0 bases at V and 4 bases at J, with 12 bases in the middle. CDR3 length: 15 residues. The method was immunoSEQ multiplex PCR; TCRdb's version includes in-frame clones alone and lacks a portion of them. The top ten hold roughly 27% of the sample, which has some 25,000 clones, approximately 68% seen once.

V is TRBV27 and J is TRBJ2-5; D is possibly TRBD1 or TRBD2 (5 bases each). This sequence originates from a human donor with classical Hodgkin lymphoma. The starting material was peripheral blood mononuclear cells (PBMCs), obtained before the fourth cycle of nivolumab. Written as DNA, the CDR3 is TGTGCCAGCAGTTTATCGATGGGGGTTAGAGAGACCCAGTACTTC. Amino acid sequence: CASSLSMGVRETQYF.